This entry features one T cell receptor beta chain sequence. Its antigen is as yet unknown. Time point meaning: patch test 3, about 24 weeks after DPC sensitization. Treatment denoted: therapeutic diphenylcyclopropenone sensitization with weekly scalp DPC. Sequencing started from total RNA isolated from unfractionated whole blood. V lost 3 bases, J lost 2 bases, and 3 bases stayed unmatched. The CDR3 extends over 15 amino acids. Germline V lookup: CDR1 SQVTM, CDR2 ANQGSEA. This specimen belongs to a study of human T cells and chemical hapten exposure. Study at large: 2% DPC applied to a 2 cm by 2 cm arm area sensitized donors. Weekly diphenylcyclopropenone doses were given to patients' scalps across the approximately 26-week study.

General study findings and limits: Patch test score showed a positive correlation with PT1 expanded TCR counts.

TCRdb recomputed calls from the RACE reads with MiXCR, one row per CDR3 protein. The top ten hold under 13% of the sample, which has approximately 90,000 distinct CDR3 sequences, roughly 27% seen once. The TCR originated in a man aged 40-49 years with alopecia areata. Some clones in this sample may be carry-over from other donors' samples. This chain joins TRBV29-1 and TRBJ2-7; 14 nucleotides align to TRBD2. Sequencing used whole blood, obtained in connection with sensitization to the hapten diphenylcyclopropenone (DPC). The CDR3 region is CSVEGTSGSPYEQYF. The CDR3 nucleotides read TGCAGCGTTGAGGGGACTAGCGGGAGCCCCTACGAGCAGTACTTC.